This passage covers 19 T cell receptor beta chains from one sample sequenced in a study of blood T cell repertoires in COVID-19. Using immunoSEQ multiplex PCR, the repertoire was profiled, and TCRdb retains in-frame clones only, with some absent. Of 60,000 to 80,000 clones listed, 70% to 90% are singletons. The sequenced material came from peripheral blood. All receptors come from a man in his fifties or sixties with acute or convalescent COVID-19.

CDR3 residues: CASSLTRVYEQYF. The CDR3 DNA sequence: TGTGCCAGCAGCTTAACCAGGGTTTACGAGCAGTACTTC. The chain carries TRBV7-2 and TRBJ2-7, with a weak D call TRBD1 (5 bases). CDR1 is SGHTA and CDR2 is FQGNSA in the germline V gene. The V and J ends lost 2 bases and 4 bases respectively, with 9 bases between them. The CDR3 is 13 amino acids.

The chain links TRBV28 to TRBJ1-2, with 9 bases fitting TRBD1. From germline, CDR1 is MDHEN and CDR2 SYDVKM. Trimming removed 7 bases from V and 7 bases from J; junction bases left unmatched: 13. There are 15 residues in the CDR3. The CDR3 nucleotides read TGTGCCAGCACTTCTCCTTACAGGGGGCTTGTTGGCTACACCTTC. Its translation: CASTSPYRGLVGYTF.

The CDR3 protein is CASSSELANYGYTF. The CDR3 region has the DNA TGTGCCAGCAGCTCAGAGTTAGCTAACTATGGCTACACCTTC. This chain links TRBV11-2 with TRBJ1-2; D not certain. V was trimmed by 4 bases and J by 0 bases, leaving 9 bases between them. This CDR3 has 14 residues. Per germline, CDR1 SGHAT and CDR2 FQNNGV.

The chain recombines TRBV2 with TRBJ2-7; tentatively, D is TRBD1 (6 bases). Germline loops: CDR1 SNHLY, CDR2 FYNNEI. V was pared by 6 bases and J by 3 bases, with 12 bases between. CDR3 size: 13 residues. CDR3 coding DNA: TGTGCCAGCAGGGAAACAGGGTTCTACGAGCAGTACGTC. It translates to CASRETGFYEQYV.

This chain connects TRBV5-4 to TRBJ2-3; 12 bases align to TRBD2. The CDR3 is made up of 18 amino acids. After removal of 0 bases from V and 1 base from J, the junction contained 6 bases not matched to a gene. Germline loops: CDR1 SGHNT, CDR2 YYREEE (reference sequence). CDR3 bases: TGTGCCAGCAGCTTGGGGGCTAGCGGGGGGGCTCGCACAGATACGCAGTATTTT. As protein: CASSLGASGGARTDTQYF.

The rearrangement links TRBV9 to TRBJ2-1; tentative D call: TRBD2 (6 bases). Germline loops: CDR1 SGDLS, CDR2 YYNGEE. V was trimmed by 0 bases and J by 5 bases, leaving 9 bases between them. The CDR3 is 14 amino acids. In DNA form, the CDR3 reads TGTGCCAGCAGCGTAGCGGGGGACCACAATGAGCAGTTCTTC. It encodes CASSVAGDHNEQFF.

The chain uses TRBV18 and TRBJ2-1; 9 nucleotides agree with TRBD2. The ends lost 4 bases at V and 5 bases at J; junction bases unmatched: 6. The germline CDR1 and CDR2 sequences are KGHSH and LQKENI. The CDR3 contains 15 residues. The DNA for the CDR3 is TGTGCCAGCTCACGACAGGCTAGCGGGGACAATGAGCAGTTCTTC. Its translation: CASSRQASGDNEQFF.

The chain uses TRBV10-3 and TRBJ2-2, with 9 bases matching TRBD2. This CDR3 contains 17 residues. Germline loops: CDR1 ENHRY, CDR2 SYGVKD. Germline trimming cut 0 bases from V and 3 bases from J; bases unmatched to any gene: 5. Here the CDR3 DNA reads TGTGCCATCAGTGAGTCTCCGACTAGCGGAGACACCGGGGAGCTGTTTTTT. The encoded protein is CAISESPTSGDTGELFF.

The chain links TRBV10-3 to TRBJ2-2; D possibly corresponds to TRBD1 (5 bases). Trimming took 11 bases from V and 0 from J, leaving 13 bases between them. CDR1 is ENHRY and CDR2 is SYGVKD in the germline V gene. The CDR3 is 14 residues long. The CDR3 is CAVAGAANTGELFF. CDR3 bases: TGTGCCGTGGCTGGGGCCGCGAACACCGGGGAGCTGTTTTTT.

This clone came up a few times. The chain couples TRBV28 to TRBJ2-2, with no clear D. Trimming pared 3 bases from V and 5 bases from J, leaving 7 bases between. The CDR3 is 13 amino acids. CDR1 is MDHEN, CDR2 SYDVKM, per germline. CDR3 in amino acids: CASSFRETGELFF. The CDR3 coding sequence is TGTGCCAGCAGTTTTAGAGAGACCGGGGAGCTGTTTTTT. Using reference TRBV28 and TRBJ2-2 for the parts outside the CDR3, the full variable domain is DVKVTQSSRYLVKRTGEKVFLECVQDMDHENMFWYRQDPGLGLRLIYFSYDVKMKEKGDIPEGYSVSREKKERFSLILESASTNQTSMYLCASSFRETGELFFGEGSRLTVL.

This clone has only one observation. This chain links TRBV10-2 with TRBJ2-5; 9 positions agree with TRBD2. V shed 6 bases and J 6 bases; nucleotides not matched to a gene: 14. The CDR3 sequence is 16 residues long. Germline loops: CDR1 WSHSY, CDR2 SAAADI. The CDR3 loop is CASRGSAGGPVKTQYF. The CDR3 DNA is TGCGCCAGCAGAGGGTCGGCGGGGGGGCCGGTCAAGACCCAGTACTTC.

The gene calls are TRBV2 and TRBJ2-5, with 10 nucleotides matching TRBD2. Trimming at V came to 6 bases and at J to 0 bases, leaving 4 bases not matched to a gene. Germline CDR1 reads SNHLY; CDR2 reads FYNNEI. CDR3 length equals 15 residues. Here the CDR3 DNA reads TGTGCCAGCAGACTACTAGCGGGGAACCAAGAGACCCAGTACTTC. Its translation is CASRLLAGNQETQYF.

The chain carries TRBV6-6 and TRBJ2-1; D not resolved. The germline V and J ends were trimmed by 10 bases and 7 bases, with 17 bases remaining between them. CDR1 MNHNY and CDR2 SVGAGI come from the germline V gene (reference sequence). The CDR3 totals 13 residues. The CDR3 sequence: CATTQQLVNEQFF. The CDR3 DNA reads TGTGCCACCACACAGCAGCTGGTTAATGAGCAGTTCTTC.

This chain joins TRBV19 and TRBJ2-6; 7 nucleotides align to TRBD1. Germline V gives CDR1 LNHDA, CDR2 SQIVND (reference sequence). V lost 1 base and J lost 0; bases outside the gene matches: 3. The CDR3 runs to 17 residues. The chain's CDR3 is CASSIGTGNSGANVLTF. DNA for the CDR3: TGTGCCAGTAGTATAGGGACAGGTAACTCTGGGGCCAACGTCCTGACTTTC.

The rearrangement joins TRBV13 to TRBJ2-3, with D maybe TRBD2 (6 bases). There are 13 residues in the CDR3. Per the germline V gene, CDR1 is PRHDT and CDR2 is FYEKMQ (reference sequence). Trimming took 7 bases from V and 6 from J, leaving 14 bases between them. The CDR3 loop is CASTDILADTQYF. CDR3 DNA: TGTGCCAGCACAGACATTCTAGCGGATACGCAGTATTTT.

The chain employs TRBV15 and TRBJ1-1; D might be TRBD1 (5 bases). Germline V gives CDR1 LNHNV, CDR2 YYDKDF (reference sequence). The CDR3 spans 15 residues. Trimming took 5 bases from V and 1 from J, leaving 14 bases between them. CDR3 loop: CATSGDSQGNTEAFF. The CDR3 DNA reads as TGTGCCACCAGCGGCGACAGCCAGGGGAACACTGAAGCTTTCTTT.

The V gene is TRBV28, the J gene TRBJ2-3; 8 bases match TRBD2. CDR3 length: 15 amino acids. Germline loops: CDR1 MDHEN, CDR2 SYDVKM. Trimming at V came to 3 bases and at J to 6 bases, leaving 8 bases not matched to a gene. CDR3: CASSFGTRVSDTQYF. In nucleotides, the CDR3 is TGTGCCAGCAGTTTTGGGACTAGAGTTTCGGATACGCAGTATTTT.

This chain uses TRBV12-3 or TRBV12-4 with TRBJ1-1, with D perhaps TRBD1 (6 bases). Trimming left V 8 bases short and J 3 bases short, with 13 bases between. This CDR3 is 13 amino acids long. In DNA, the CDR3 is TGTGCCAGCGCCCTAACAGGGTACACTGAAGCTTTCTTT. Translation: CASALTGYTEAFF.

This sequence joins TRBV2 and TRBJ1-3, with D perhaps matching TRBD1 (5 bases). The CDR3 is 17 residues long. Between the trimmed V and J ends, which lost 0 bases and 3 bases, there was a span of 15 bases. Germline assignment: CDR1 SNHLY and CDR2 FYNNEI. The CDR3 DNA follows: TGTGCCAGCAGTGAAGCTCGAGGAGGGGTCGGTGGAAACACCATATATTTT. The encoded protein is CASSEARGGVGGNTIYF.